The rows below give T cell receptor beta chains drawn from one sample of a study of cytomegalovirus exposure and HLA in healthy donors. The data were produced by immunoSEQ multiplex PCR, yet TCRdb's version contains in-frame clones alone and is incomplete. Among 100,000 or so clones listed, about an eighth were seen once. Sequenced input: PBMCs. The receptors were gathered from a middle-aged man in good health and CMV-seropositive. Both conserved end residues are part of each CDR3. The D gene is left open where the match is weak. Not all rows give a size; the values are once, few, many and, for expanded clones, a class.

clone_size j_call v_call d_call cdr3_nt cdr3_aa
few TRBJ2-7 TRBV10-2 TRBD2 TGCGCCAGCAGTGAGTTAGCGGGAGAATACGAGCAGTACTTC CASSELAGEYEQYF
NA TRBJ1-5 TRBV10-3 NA TGTGCCATCAGTGAACCAGGGGCCGTGGCTCAGCCCCAGCATTTT CAISEPGAVAQPQHF
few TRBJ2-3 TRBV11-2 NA TGTGCCAGCAGCTTACGGGGTGTTAGCACAGATACGCAGTATTTT CASSLRGVSTDTQYF
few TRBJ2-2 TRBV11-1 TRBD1 TGTGCCAGCAGGTTGTTCGGGACAGTAGCCGGGGAGCTGTTTTTT CASRLFGTVAGELFF
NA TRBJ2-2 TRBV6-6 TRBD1 TGTGCCAGCAGTTACGGGACAGCTAAGAACACCGGGGAGCTGTTTTTT CASSYGTAKNTGELFF
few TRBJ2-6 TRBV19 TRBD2 TGTGCCAGTAGTTCGGGGGGGCGTGTCCTGGCCAACGTCCTGACTTTC CASSSGGRVLANVLTF
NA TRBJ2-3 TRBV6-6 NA TGTGCCAGCAGTTACTCAAGAGGGACAAGCACAGATACGCAGTATTTT CASSYSRGTSTDTQYF
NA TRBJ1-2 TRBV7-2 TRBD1 TGTGCCAGCAGCTTAGCGACAGGGGCCCCCTATGGCTACACCTTC CASSLATGAPYGYTF
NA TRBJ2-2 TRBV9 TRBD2 TGTGCCAGCAGCGCCGGGACTAGCCTGAACACCGGGGAGCTGTTTTTT CASSAGTSLNTGELFF
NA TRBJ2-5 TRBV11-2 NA TGTGCCAGCAGCTCCCCGGGGACTTCACAAGAGACCCAGTACTTC CASSSPGTSQETQYF
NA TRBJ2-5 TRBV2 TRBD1 TGTGCCAGCAGACCCGGACAGGGGGAGACCCAGTACTTC CASRPGQGETQYF
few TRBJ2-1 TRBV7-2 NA TGTGCCAGCAGCTTAGACTACAGGAGGGATGAGCAGTTCTTC CASSLDYRRDEQFF
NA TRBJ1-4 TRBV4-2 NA TGTGCCAGCAGCCAAGATTCAGGGTTGAGTGAAAAACTGTTTTTT CASSQDSGLSEKLFF
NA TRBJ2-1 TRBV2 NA TGTGCCAGCAGTGGGCAGGGAAACAATGAGCAGTTCTTC CASSGQGNNEQFF
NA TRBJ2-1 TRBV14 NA TGTGCCAGCAGCCAAGGGCTTAATTGGGAGCAGTTCTTC CASSQGLNWEQFF
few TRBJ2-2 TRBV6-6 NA TGTGCCAGCAGTTTCCGTTCCAACACCGGGGAGCTGTTTTTT CASSFRSNTGELFF
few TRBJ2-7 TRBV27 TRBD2 TGTGCCAGCAGTCTACTGGGGACTAGCGGCTACGAGCAGTACTTC CASSLLGTSGYEQYF
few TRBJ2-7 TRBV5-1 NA TGCGCCAGCAGCCCGAACCAGGGCGAGCAGTACTTC CASSPNQGEQYF
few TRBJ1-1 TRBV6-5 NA TGTGCCAGCAGTTACCAAGGGGGTTCAGGTGAAGCTTTCTTT CASSYQGGSGEAFF
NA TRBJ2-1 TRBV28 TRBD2 TGTGCCAGCACCACTCAACTAGCGGAGGTGAGCTCCTACAATGAGCAGTTCTTC CASTTQLAEVSSYNEQFF
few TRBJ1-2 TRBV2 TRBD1 TGTGCCAGCAGTGACCTGGGACAGGTCGGGGACCCCTATGGCTACACCTTC CASSDLGQVGDPYGYTF
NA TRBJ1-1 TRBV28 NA TGTGCCAGCAGCCGCTCGGGGGTCACTGAAGCTTTCTTT CASSRSGVTEAFF
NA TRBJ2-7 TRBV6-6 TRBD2 TGTGCCAGCACCGCCGCGGCGGGAGCTCGAGAGCAGTACTTC CASTAAAGAREQYF
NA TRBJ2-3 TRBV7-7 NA TGTGCCAGCAGCTCCCGTCCCGCAGATACGCAGTATTTT CASSSRPADTQYF
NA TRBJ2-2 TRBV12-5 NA TGTGCTAGTGGTTTGGTACTAAGGGGGATTGACCCCGGGGAGCTGTTTTTT CASGLVLRGIDPGELFF
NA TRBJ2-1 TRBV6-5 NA TGTGCCAGCAGTTACGGGTTGGGGGGAACTGAGCAGTTCTTC CASSYGLGGTEQFF
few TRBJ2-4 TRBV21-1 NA TGTGCCAGCAGCTTCCACCGACAGCCCTTGGGCAAAAACATTCAGTACTTC CASSFHRQPLGKNIQYF
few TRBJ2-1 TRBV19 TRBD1 TGTGCCAGTAAGGGGACAGGGGACAGCAATGAGCAGTTCTTC CASKGTGDSNEQFF
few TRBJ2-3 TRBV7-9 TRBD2 TGTGCCAGCAGCTTAGTTTCCAGCGGGAGGTCAGATACGCAGTATTTT CASSLVSSGRSDTQYF
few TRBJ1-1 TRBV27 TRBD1 TGTGCCAGCAGTTCGACAGGGGGGAACACTGAAGCTTTCTTT CASSSTGGNTEAFF
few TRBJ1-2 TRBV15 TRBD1 TGTGCCACCAGCAGAGACCCTTTACAGGGGGTTAGCTATGGCTACACCTTC CATSRDPLQGVSYGYTF
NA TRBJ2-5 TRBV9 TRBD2 TGTGCCAGCAGCCCCCGAGCGGGGAGGCAAGAGACCCAGTACTTC CASSPRAGRQETQYF
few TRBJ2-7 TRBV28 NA TGTGCCAGCAGCCCAATACACTACGAGCAGTACTTC CASSPIHYEQYF
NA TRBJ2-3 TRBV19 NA TGTGCCAGTAAGAAGGCGACTAATTCAGATACGCAGTATTTT CASKKATNSDTQYF
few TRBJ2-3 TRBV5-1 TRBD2 TGCGCCAGCAGCACCGGACTAGCGGGGAATACGCAGTATTTT CASSTGLAGNTQYF
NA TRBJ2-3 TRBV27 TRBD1 TGTGCCAGCAGTTTTCTCGGGACAGCCACAGATACGCAGTATTTT CASSFLGTATDTQYF
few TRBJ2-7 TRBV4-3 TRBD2 TGCGCCAGCAGCAAGGGACTAGCGGGCGAGGCCCCCAAATACTACGAGCAGTACTTC CASSKGLAGEAPKYYEQYF